This TCR beta chain was found in a study of graft-versus-host responses after intestinal transplantation. Study background: Transplants were multivisceral, liver-intestinal, or isolated intestinal. Findings and caveats of the study: The authors found GvH clones in recipient marrow, some appearing first in ileum or blood. Patients with graft-donor T cell macrochimerism had high graft-versus-host to host-versus-graft clonal ratios in allografts. Peak levels of circulating GvH clones tracked with early post-transplant HvG declines.

Data came from immunoSEQ multiplex PCR; TCRdb stores just in-frame clones and leaves some out. The sample lists fewer than 95,000 clones; 85% to 95% were seen once. In the case of this clone: The antigen is unknown.

V lost 0 bases and J lost 2; bases outside the gene matches: 5. The germline V gene has CDR1 ENHRY and CDR2 SYGVKD. The CDR3 loop spans 16 amino acids. The V call is TRBV10-3, the J call TRBJ2-3; 7 nucleotides agree with TRBD1. The sequencing here drew on unstimulated CD8+ T cells sorted from spleen or lymph node cells, taken before transplant. The origin of this receptor is a human donor who was the organ donor for an intestinal transplant. CDR3 protein: CAISESTGEITDTQYF. The DNA for the CDR3 is TGTGCCATCAGTGAGTCAACAGGGGAGATCACAGATACGCAGTATTTT.